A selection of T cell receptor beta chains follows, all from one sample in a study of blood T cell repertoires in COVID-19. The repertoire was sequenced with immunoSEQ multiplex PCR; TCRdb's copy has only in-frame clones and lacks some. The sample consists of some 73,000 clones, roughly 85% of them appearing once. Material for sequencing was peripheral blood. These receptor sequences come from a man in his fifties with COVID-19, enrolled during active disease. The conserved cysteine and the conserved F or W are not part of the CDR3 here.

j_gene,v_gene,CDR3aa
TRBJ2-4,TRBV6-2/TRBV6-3,ASSGHFLAKNIQY
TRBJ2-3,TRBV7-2,ASSLALGGDTQY
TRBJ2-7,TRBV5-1,ASSWTGEEQY
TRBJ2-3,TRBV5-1,ASSPRDRGERPHPSTDTQY
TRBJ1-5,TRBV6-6,ASSRTGHQPQH
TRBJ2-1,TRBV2,ASTLGGDQF
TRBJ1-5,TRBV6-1,ASSEAGGDNQPQH
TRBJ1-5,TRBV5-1,ASSDGTASNQPQH
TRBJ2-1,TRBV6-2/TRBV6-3,ASSWAGGRIEQF
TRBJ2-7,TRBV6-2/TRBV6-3,ASSLLIKRGTSGVGRQY
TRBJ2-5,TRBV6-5,ASSYLGQIQETQY
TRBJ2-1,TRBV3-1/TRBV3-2,ASSQGLAGDYNEQF
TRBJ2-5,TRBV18,ASSPASGSLKTQY
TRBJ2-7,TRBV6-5,ASSYYRGTYEQY
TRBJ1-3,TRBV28,ASSLRNTIY
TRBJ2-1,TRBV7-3,ASSASQGGISYNEQF
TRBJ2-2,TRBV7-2,ASSPQTNTGELF
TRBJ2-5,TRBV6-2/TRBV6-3,ASSYEGVRGETQY
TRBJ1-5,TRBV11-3,ASSLDRSWCGGEGNQPQH
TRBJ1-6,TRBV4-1,ASSQLPGVRDSPLH
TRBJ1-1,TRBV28,ASSKYTGPRGEAF
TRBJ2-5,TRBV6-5,AMGLAGEETQY